The TCR beta chain described here comes from a study of response to subunit inactivated influenza vaccine. This clonotype was observed a few times. The antigen is unknown. TCRdb itself ran the RT-PCR reads through MiXCR, one entry per CDR3 protein. The sample comprises roughly 650,000 distinct CDR3 sequences, 15% to 18% of which are singletons, and approximately 10% rests with the top ten. Germline assignment: CDR1 SGHTA and CDR2 FQGNSA. Trimming left V 1 base short and J 8 bases short, with 22 bases between. CDR3 size: 17 residues. Study-level points and caveats: Authors proposed each seasonal influenza vaccination draws in few new T cells.

The specimen was PBMCs from blood, collected 11 to 12 days after vaccination. The chain joins TRBV7-2 to TRBJ2-3, with D perhaps matching TRBD1 (5 bases). The receptor's source is a man aged 45-60 years who received an inactivated influenza vaccine. As DNA, the CDR3 is TGTGCCAGCAGCTTAGTGGGATGGGGCTCGACGGGCGGTACGCAGTATTTT. It encodes CASSLVGWGSTGGTQYF. The whole variable domain, filled in from reference TRBV7-2 and TRBJ2-3, reads GAGVSQSPSNKVTEKGKDVELRCDPISGHTALYWYRQSLGQGLEFLIYFQGNSAPDKSGLPSDRFSAERTGGSVSTLTIQRTQQEDSAVYLCASSLVGWGSTGGTQYFGPGTRLTVL.